This TCR beta chain is drawn from a study of OX40 agonist ivuxolimab in advanced cancers. Study summary: People who had prior anti-PD-1, anti-PD-L1 or anti-CTLA-4 therapy could take part, and under 45% had some.

Method: immunoSEQ multiplex PCR; TCRdb's copy keeps in-frame clones and lacks some. The sample holds 48,000 or so clones, about nine tenths seen once. On this clone: Its matching antigen is unknown.

Points from the study as a whole: A proportion of nonresponders additionally exhibited low normalized T-cell clonal expansion.

With V trimmed by 2 bases and J by 5 bases, 5 bases remained unmatched. Per germline, CDR1 SGDLS and CDR2 YYNGEE. This CDR3 is built from 15 residues. The sequence was obtained from an adult with an advanced solid tumor such as melanoma, head and neck, liver or kidney cancer. The sequenced sample was CD4+ or CD8+ T cells sorted from blood, obtained in a trial of the OX40 agonist ivuxolimab. The chain carries TRBV9 and TRBJ2-1; 9 nucleotides match TRBD1. CDR3 sequence: CASSVAGQGHNEQFF. The CDR3, as DNA: TGTGCCAGCAGCGTGGCGGGACAGGGTCACAATGAGCAGTTCTTC.